This T cell receptor (beta chain) originates from a study of Ad26.COV2.S vaccination and SARS-CoV-2 variants. Overall study context: Intramuscular Ad26.COV2.S doses were given once or twice, 56 days apart.

The sample's treatment: roughly 18 received Ad26.COV2.S at low or high dose, single or two shots; 5 received placebo; per-sample allocation not given. Each sample was drawn 63 days after the first injection (of vaccine or placebo). Trimming pared 1 base from V and 0 bases from J, leaving 7 bases between. This CDR3 has 15 residues. CDR1 is SEHNR, CDR2 FQNEAQ, per germline (reference sequence). Method: immunoSEQ multiplex PCR; TCRdb's copy keeps in-frame clones and lacks some. The table has 330,000 or so clones, under 90% seen once; the top ten hold about 5.4%. This sample comprised peripheral blood, obtained in a trial of Ad26.COV2.S vaccine versus placebo. This sequence joins TRBV7-9 and TRBJ1-3; D gene unclear. The TCR sequence derives from a person between 18 and 60 years old who received the Ad26.COV2.S COVID-19 vaccine or a placebo. The DNA for the CDR3 is TGTGCCAGCAGCTTAGTACCGAACTCTGGAAACACCATATATTTT. Its protein product is CASSLVPNSGNTIYF.